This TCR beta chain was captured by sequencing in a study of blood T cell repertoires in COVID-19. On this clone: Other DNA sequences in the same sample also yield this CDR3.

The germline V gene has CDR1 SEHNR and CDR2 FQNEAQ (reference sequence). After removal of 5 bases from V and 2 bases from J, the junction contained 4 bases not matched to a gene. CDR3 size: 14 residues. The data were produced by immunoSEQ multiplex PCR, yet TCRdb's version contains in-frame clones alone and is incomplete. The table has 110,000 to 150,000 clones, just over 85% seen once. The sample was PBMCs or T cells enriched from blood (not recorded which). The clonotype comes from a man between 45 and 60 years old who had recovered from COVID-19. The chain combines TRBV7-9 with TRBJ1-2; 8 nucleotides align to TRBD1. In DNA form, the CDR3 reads TGTGCCAGCAGCCTCGGACAGGGAAACTATGGCTACACCTTC. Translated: CASSLGQGNYGYTF. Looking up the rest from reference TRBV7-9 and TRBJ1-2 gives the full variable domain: DTGVSQNPRHKITKRGQNVTFRCDPISEHNRLYWYRQTLGQGPEFLTYFQNEAQLEKSRLLSDRFSAERPKGSFSTLEIQRTEQGDSAMYLCASSLGQGNYGYTFGSGTRLTVV.